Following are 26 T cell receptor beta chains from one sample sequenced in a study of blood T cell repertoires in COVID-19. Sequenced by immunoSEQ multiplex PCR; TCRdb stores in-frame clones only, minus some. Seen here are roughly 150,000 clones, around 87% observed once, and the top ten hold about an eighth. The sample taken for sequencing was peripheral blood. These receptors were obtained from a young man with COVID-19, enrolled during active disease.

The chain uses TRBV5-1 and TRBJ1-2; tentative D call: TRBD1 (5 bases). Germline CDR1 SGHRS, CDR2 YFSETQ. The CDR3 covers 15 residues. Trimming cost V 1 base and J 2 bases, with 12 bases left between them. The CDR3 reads CASSLFPGSNYGYTF. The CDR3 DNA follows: TGCGCCAGCAGCTTGTTCCCAGGGTCGAACTATGGCTACACCTTC.

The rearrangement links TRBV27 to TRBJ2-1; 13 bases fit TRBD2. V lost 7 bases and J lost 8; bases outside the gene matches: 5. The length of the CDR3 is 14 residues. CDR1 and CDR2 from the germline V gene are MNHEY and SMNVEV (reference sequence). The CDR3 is CASKRTSGRYEQFF. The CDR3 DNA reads TGTGCCAGCAAGAGGACTAGCGGGAGATATGAGCAGTTCTTC.

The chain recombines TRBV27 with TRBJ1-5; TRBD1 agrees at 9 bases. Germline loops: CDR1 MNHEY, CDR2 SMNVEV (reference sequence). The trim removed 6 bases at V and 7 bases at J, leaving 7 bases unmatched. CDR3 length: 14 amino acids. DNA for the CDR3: TGTGCCAGCAGCCTTTCCGGGACAGGGCAGCCCCAGCATTTT. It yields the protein CASSLSGTGQPQHF.

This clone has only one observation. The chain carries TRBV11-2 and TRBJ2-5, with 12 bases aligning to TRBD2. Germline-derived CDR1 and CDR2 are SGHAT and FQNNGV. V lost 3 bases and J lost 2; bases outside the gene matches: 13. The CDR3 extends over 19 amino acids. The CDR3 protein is CASSFPRLAGEIRQETQYF. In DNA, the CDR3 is TGTGCCAGCAGCTTCCCCAGACTAGCGGGAGAAATACGGCAAGAGACCCAGTACTTC.

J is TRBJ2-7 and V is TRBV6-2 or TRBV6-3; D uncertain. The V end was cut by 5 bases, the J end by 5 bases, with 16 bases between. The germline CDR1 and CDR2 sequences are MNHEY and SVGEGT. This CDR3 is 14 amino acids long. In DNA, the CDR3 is TGTGCCAGCAGTCTCCGGCCCGAGGCCAACGAGCAGTACTTC. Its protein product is CASSLRPEANEQYF.

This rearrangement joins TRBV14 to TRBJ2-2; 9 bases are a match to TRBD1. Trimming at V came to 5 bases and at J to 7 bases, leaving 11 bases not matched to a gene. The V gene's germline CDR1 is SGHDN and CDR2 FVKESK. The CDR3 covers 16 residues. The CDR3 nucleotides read TGTGCCAGCAGCGGACCGGACAGGGGAGTAGGCGGGGAGCTGTTTTTT. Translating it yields CASSGPDRGVGGELFF. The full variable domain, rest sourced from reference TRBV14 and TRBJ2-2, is EAGVTQFPSHSVIEKGQTVTLRCDPISGHDNLYWYRRVMGKEIKFLLHFVKESKQDESGMPNNRFLAERTGGTYSTLKVQPAELEDSGVYFCASSGPDRGVGGELFFGEGSRLTVL.

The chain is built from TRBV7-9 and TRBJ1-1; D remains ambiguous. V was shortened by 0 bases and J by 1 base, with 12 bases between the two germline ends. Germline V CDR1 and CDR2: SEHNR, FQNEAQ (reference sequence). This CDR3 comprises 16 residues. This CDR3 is CASSLALRVGNTEAFF. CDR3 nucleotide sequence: TGTGCCAGCAGCTTAGCACTGAGGGTGGGGAACACTGAAGCTTTCTTT.

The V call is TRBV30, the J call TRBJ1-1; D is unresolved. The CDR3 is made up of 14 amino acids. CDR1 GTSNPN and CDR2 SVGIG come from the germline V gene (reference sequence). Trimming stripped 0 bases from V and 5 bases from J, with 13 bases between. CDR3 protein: CAWSVAGIGTEAFF. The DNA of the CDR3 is TGTGCCTGGAGTGTAGCAGGTATTGGGACTGAAGCTTTCTTT.

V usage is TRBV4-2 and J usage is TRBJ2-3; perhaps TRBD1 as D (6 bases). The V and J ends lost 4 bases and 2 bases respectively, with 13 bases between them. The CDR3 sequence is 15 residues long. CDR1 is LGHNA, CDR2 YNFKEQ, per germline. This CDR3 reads CASSLTQGNTDTQYF. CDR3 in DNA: TGTGCCAGCAGCCTGACACAGGGAAACACAGATACGCAGTATTTT.

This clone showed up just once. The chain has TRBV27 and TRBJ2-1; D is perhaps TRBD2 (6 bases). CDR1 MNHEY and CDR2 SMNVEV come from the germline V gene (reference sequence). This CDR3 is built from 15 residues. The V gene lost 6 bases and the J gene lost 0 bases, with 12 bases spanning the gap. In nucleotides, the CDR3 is TGTGCCAGCAGCAGGGACTCCAGCTCCTACAATGAGCAGTTCTTC. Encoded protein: CASSRDSSSYNEQFF.

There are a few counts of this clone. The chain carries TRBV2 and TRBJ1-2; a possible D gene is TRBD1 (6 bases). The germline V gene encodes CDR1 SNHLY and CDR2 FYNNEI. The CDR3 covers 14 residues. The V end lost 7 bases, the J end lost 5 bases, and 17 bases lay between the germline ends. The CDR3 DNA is TGTGCCAGCACCCCGGACAGCCTGATTTATGGCTACACCTTC. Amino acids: CASTPDSLIYGYTF.

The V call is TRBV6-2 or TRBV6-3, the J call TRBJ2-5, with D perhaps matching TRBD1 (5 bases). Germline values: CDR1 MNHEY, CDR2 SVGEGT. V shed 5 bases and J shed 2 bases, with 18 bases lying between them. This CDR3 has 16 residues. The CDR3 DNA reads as TGTGCCAGCAGTGGCCAGGGTAGAAGACATCAAGAGACCCAGTACTTC. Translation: CASSGQGRRHQETQYF.

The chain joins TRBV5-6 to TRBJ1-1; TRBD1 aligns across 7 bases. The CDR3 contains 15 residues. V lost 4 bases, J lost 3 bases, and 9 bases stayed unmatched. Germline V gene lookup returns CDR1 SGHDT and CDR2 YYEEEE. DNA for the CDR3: TGTGCCAGCAGCAACCCCAGGGGGTCGGACACTGAAGCTTTCTTT. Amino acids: CASSNPRGSDTEAFF.

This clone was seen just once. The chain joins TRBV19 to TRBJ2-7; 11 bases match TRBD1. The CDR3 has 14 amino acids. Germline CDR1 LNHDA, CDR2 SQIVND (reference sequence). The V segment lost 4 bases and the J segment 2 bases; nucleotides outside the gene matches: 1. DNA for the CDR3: TGTGCCAGTAGTAGGGACAGGGGGACCTACGAGCAGTACTTC. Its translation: CASSRDRGTYEQYF.

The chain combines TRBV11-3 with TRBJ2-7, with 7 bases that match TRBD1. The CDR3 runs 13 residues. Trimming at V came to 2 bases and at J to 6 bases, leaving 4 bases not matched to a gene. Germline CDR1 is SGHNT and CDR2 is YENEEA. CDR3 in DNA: TGTGCCAGCAGCTTACGACGGGACAGCGAGCAGTACTTC. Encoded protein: CASSLRRDSEQYF.

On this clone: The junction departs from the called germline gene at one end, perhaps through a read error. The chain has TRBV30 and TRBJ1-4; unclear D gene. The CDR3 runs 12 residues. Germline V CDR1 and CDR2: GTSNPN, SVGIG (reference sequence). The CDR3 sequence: CAELEGNEKLLF. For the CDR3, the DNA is TGTGCCGAATTGGAGGGAAATGAAAAACTGCTTTTT.

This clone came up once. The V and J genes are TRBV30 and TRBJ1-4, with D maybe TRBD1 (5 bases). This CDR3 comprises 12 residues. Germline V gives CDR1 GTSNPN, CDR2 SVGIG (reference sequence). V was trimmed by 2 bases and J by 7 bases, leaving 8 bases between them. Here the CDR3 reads CAWSIRAEKLFF. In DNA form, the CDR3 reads TGTGCCTGGAGTATCAGGGCTGAAAAACTGTTTTTT.

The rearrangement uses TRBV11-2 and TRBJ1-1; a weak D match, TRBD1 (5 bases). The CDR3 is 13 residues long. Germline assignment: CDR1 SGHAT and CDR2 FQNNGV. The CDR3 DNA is TGTGCTTCACCGGGGGAGGGATACACTGAAGCTTTCTTT. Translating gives CASPGEGYTEAFF.

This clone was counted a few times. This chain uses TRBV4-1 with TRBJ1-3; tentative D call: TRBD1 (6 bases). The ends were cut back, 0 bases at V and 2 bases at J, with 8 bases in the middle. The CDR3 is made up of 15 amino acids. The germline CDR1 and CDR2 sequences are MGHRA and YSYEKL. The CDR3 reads CASSQEKGAGNTIYF. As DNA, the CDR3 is TGCGCCAGCAGCCAAGAAAAGGGGGCTGGAAACACCATATATTTT.

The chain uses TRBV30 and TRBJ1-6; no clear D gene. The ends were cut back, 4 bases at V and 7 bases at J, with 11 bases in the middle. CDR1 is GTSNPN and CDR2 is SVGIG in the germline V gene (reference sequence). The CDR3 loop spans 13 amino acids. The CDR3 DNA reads TGTGCCTGGAAAGAACGGAGCAATTCACCCCTCCACTTT. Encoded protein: CAWKERSNSPLHF.

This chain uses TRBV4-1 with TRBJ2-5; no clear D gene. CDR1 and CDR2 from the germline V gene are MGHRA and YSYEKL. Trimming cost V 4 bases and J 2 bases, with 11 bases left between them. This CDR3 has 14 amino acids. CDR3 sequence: CASSLRYIQETQYF. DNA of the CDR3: TGCGCCAGCAGCCTACGTTACATTCAAGAGACCCAGTACTTC.

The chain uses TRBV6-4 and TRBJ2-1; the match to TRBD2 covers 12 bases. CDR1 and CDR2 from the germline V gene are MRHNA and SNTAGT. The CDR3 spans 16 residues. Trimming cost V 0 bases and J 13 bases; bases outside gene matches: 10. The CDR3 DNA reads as TGTGCCAGCAGTGACTCGTTGACTAGCGGGGGTATGGTCCAGTTCTTC. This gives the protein CASSDSLTSGGMVQFF.

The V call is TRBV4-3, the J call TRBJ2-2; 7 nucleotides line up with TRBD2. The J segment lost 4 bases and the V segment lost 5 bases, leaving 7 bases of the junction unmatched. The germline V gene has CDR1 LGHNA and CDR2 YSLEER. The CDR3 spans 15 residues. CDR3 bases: TGCGCCAGCAGCATAGACGGGAGGAGCACCGGGGAGCTGTTTTTT. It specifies CASSIDGRSTGELFF.

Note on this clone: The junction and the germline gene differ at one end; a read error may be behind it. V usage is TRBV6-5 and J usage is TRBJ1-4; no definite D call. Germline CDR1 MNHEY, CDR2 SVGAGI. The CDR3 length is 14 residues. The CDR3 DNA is TGTGCCAGCAAGCTAGCGGGCCCTAATGAAAAACTGCTTTTT. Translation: CASKLAGPNEKLLF.

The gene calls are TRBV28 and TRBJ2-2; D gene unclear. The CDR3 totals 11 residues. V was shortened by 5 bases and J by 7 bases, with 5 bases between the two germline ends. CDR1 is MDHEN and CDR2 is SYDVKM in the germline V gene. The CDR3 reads CASSTYGELFF. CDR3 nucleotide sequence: TGTGCCAGCAGTACCTACGGGGAGCTGTTTTTT.

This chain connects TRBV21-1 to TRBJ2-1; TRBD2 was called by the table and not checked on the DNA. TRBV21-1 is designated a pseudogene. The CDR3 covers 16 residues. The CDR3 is CASSTTTGLADNEQFF. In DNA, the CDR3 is TGTGCCAGCAGCACGACAACGGGACTAGCGGACAATGAGCAGTTCTTC.